The clone carrying this TCR beta chain was detected many times. Its antigen is currently unknown. Each cDNA molecule in the library carried unique molecular identifiers. Each CDR3 protein gets one entry after TCRdb re-called the RACE reads with MiXCR. The sample lists approximately 43,000 distinct CDR3 sequences; under 4.5% were seen once. These data originate in a study of human T cells and chemical hapten exposure. General study findings and limits: Expanded TCRs produced significantly more large CDR3 similarity clusters than controls did. Alopecia was present in the donors, so their immune response may differ from healthy people's.

Germline CDR1 is SGHRS and CDR2 is YFSETQ. The CDR3 is 15 residues long. The V end lost 0 bases, the J end lost 4 bases, and 14 bases lay between the germline ends. Time point: patch test 1, 2 weeks after DPC sensitization. Indicated treatment: therapeutic diphenylcyclopropenone sensitization with weekly scalp DPC. Whole blood that had not been fractionated was the source of extracted total RNA. The sample in question was whole blood, obtained in connection with sensitization to the hapten diphenylcyclopropenone (DPC). This clonotype was sampled from a man aged 50-59 years with alopecia areata. Some clones in this sample may be carry-over from other donors' samples. The V gene is TRBV5-1, the J gene TRBJ2-7; D not resolved. CDR3 amino acids: CASSLEGGQLYEQYF. The CDR3 DNA is TGCGCCAGCAGCTTGGAGGGCGGTCAGCTTTACGAGCAGTACTTC.